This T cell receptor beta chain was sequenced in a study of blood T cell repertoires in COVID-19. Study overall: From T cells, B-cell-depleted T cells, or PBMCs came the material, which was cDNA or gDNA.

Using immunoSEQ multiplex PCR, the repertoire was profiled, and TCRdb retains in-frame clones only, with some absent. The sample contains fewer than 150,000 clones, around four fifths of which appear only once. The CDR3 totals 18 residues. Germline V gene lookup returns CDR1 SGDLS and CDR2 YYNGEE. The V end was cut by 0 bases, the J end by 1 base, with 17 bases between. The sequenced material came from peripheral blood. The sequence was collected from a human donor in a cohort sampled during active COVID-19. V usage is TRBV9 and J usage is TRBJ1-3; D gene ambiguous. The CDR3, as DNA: TGTGCCAGCAGCGTAGGGGGAGCCGGGCAGGTTTCTGGAAACACCATATATTTT. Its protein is CASSVGGAGQVSGNTIYF.